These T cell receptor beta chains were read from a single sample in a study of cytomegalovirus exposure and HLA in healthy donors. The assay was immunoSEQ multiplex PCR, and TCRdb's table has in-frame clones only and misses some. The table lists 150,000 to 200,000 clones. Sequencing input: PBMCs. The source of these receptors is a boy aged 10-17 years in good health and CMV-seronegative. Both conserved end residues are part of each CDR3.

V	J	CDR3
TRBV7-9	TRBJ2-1	CASRDAQGGSYNEQFF
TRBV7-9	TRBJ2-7	CASMDGLSYEQYF
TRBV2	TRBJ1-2	CASTYEANYGYTF
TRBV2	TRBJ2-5	CASEFDRGRETQYF
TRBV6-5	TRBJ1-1	CASSPHPAGRTEAFF
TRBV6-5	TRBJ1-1	CASSSDRGRNTEAFF
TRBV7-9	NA	CASVGDSKSYEQYF
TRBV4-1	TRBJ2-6	CASSQYSGANVLTF
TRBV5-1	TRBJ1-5	CATEVRVGDQPQHF
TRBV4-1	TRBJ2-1	CASSQDRDRVNNEQFF
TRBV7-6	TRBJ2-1	CASSFEVGRPYNEQFF
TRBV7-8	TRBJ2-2	CASSFHPGLAGGTGELFF
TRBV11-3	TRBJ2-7	CASSAGQVGSEQYF
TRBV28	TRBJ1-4	CASSVPQLNEKLFF
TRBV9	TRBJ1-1	CASSARQGGNTEAFF
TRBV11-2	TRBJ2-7	CASSLDMRFPTYEQYF
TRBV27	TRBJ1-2	CASSLTGTFKGYTF
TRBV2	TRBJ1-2	CASSPPREGYGYTF
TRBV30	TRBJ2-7	CAWTLNRGEQYF
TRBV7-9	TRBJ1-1	CASTRVGGGNTEAFF
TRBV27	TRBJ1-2	CASSLPGGSGYTF
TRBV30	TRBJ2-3	CACLGQPNTDTQYF
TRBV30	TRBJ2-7	CAWSVGSSYEQYF
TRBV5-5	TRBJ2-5	CASSPTGTSGGETQYF
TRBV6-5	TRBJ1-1	CASSPLVNTEAFF
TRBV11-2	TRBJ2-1	CASSLGPLAGVGYNEQFF
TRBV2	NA	CAIHPPGQGYEQYF
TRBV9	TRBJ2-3	CASSVASGAPVDTQYF
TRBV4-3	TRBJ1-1	CASSQDRTGSKAFF
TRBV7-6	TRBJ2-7	CASSLGDSYEQYF
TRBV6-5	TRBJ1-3	CASTPSRGNTIYF
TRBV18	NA	CASSPTVGGSYEQYF